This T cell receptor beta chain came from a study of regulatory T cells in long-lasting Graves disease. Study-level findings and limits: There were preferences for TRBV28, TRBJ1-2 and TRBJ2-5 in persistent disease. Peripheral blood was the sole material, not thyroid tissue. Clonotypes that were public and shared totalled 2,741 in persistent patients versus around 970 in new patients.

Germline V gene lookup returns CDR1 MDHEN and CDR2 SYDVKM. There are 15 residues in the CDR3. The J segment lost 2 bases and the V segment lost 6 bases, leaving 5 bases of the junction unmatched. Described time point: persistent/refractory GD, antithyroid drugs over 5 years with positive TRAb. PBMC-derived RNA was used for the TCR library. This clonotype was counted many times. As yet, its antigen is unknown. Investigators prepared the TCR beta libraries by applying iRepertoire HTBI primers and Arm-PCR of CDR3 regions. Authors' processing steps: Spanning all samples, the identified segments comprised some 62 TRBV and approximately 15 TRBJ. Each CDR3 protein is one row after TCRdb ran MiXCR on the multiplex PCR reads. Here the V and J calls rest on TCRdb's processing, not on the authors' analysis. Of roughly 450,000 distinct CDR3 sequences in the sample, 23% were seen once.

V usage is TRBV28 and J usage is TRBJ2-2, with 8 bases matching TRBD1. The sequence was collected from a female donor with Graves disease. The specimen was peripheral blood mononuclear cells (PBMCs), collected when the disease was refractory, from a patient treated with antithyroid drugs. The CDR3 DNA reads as TGTGCCAGCAGCCCCGACAGGGGTAACACCGGGGAGCTGTTTTTT. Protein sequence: CASSPDRGNTGELFF.